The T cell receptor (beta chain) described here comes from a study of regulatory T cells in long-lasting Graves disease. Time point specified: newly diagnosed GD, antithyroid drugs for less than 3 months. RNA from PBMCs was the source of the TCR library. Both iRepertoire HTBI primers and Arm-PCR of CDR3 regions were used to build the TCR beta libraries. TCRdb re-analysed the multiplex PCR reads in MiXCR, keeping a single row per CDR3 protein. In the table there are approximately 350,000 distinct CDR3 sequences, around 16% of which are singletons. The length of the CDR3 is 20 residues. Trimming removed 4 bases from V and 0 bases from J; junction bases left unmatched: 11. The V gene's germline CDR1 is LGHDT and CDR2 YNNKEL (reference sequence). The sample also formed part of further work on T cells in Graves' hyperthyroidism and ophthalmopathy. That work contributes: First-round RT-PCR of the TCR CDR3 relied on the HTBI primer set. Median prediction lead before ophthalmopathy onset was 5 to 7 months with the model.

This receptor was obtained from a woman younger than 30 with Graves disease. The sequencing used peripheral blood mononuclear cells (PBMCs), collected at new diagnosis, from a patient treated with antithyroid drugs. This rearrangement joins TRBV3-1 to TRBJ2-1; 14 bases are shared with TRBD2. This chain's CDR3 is CASSRAGTSGGDRSYNEQFF. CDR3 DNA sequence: TGTGCCAGCAGCCGAGCCGGGACTAGCGGGGGAGACCGCTCCTACAATGAGCAGTTCTTC.